One sample yielded the 11 T cell receptor beta chains listed below, sequenced in a study of T cells in localized non-small cell lung cancer. Generated by immunoSEQ multiplex PCR, the TCRdb table keeps only in-frame clones and is missing some. The sample has tens of thousands of clones; more than 75% are singletons. The sequencing used peripheral blood, collected before any cancer treatment. All receptors derive from a male donor at least 60 years old with stage III lung adenocarcinoma.

The chain has TRBV18 and TRBJ2-4; D is possibly TRBD1 or TRBD2 (5 bases each). This CDR3 has 16 amino acids. V was pared by 6 bases and J by 0 bases, with 15 bases between. Per germline, CDR1 KGHSH and CDR2 LQKENI. The CDR3 is CASSPVGTLAKNIQYF. CDR3 in DNA: TGTGCCAGCTCCCCCGTAGGGACCCTAGCCAAAAACATTCAGTACTTC. Full variable domain (remainder filled in from reference TRBV18 and TRBJ2-4): NAGVMQNPRHLVRRRGQEARLRCSPMKGHSHVYWYRQLPEEGLKFMVYLQKENIIDESGMPKERFSAEFPKEGPSILRIQQVVRGDSAAYFCASSPVGTLAKNIQYFGAGTRLSVL.

This chain uses TRBV7-9 with TRBJ2-3; no clear D gene. The CDR3 spans 14 residues. V shed 2 bases and J shed 4 bases, with 10 bases lying between them. Germline CDR1 SEHNR, CDR2 FQNEAQ (reference sequence). Here the CDR3 DNA reads TGTGCCAGCAGCTTATCGGGCAGATCAGATACGCAGTATTTT. Encoded protein: CASSLSGRSDTQYF.

This clone was recorded once. CDR3 region: CASSLGQGGGYTF. CDR3 DNA: TGTGCCAGCAGCTTAGGACAGGGGGGTGGCTACACCTTC. V is TRBV7-8 and J is TRBJ1-2; 9 bases fit TRBD1. The germline CDR1 and CDR2 sequences are SGHVS and FQNEAQ. The CDR3 totals 13 residues. Unmatched junction bases numbered 1, after V lost 1 base and J lost 7 bases.

J is TRBJ1-1 and V is TRBV6-5, with D hard to call. CDR3 size: 13 residues. The germline V gene has CDR1 MNHEY and CDR2 SVGAGI. V was trimmed by 0 bases and J by 8 bases, leaving 10 bases between them. The CDR3 coding sequence is TGTGCCAGCAGTTACTCTGGGTCCCCCGAAGCTTTCTTT. It is translated as CASSYSGSPEAFF.

The rearrangement joins TRBV7-9 to TRBJ2-5; maybe TRBD1 (6 bases). The CDR3 length is 16 residues. Germline V CDR1 and CDR2: SEHNR, FQNEAQ (reference sequence). The V end was cut by 1 base, the J end by 2 bases, with 14 bases between. The CDR3 sequence is CASSLGTIGTQETQYF. CDR3 nucleotides: TGTGCCAGCAGCTTAGGGACAATTGGGACACAAGAGACCCAGTACTTC.

This rearrangement joins TRBV6-1 to TRBJ1-1; D is unresolved. Trimming took off 8 bases at V and 5 bases at J, with 12 bases between the two ends. The CDR3 has 12 amino acids. CDR1 MNHNS and CDR2 SASEGT come from the germline V gene. The CDR3 nucleotides are TGTGCCAGCCACGCACGCGGGACTGAAGCTTTCTTT. Its translation is CASHARGTEAFF.

This clone was counted a single time. The chain uses TRBV5-1 and TRBJ2-3; D is undetermined. V dropped 3 bases and J dropped 11 bases, with 22 bases sitting between them. The V gene's germline CDR1 is SGHRS and CDR2 YFSETQ. The CDR3 runs to 15 residues. The CDR3 nucleotides read TGCGCCAGCAGCTCCACGCATCAGACCGAAGCAAGGCAGTATTTT. Protein sequence: CASSSTHQTEARQYF.

The V gene is TRBV6-1, the J gene TRBJ1-3; a possible D gene is TRBD1 (5 bases). The CDR3 totals 15 residues. Germline-derived CDR1 and CDR2 are MNHNS and SASEGT. V shed 0 bases and J shed 3 bases, with 9 bases lying between them. The CDR3 DNA sequence: TGTGCCAGCAGTGAAGCTAGACAGTATGGAAACACCATATATTTT. Its translation: CASSEARQYGNTIYF.

This chain uses TRBV18 with TRBJ1-5, with 8 bases lining up with TRBD1. In germline, CDR1 is KGHSH, CDR2 LQKENI. This CDR3 comprises 14 residues. The ends lost 3 bases at V and 7 bases at J; junction bases unmatched: 5. As DNA, the CDR3 is TGTGCCAGCTCACCCAGGGGGCTGCAACAGCCCCAGCATTTT. It translates to CASSPRGLQQPQHF. Filled out from reference TRBV18 and TRBJ1-5, the complete variable domain reads NAGVMQNPRHLVRRRGQEARLRCSPMKGHSHVYWYRQLPEEGLKFMVYLQKENIIDESGMPKERFSAEFPKEGPSILRIQQVVRGDSAAYFCASSPRGLQQPQHFGDGTRLSIL.

This rearrangement joins TRBV7-2 to TRBJ2-1; 9 positions agree with TRBD2. Germline-derived CDR1 and CDR2 are SGHTA and FQGNSA. The CDR3 loop spans 15 amino acids. With V trimmed by 1 base and J by 5 bases, 3 bases remained unmatched. The CDR3 here is CASSLERGAHNEQFF. In DNA, the CDR3 is TGTGCCAGCAGCTTAGAGCGGGGGGCCCACAATGAGCAGTTCTTC.

This chain uses TRBV7-9 with TRBJ2-5, with 9 bases lining up with TRBD2. Germline CDR1 SEHNR, CDR2 FQNEAQ (reference sequence). V trimming: 3 bases; J trimming: 1 base; junction bases outside the gene matches: 3. The CDR3 extends over 15 amino acids. CDR3 nucleotides: TGTGCCAGCAGCTTTCTAGCGGGGTCCCAAGAGACCCAGTACTTC. As protein: CASSFLAGSQETQYF.